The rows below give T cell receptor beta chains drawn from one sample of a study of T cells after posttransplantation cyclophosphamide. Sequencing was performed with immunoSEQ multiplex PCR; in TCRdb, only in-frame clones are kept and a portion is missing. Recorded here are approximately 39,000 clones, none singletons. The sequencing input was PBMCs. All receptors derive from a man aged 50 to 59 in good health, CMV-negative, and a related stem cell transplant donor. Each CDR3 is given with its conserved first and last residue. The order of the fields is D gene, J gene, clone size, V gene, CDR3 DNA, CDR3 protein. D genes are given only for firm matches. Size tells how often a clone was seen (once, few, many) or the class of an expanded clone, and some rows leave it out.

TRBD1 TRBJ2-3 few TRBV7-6 TGTGCCAGCAGCCACAGGGGAAATACGCAGTATTTT CASSHRGNTQYF
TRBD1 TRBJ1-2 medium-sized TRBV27 TGTGCCAGCAGTTCTCCCCCGGGACAGGGTATCTCGGGCTACACCTTC CASSSPPGQGISGYTF
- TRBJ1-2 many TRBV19 TGTGCCAGTAGTATATCGGGACTAGATGGCTACACCTTC CASSISGLDGYTF
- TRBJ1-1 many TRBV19 TGTGCCAGTAGTATGGGCAGGTTGAACACTGAAGCTTTCTTT CASSMGRLNTEAFF
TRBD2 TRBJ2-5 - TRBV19 TGTGCCAGTAGGCCTGCGGGGGGGCAGGAGACCCAGTACTTC CASRPAGGQETQYF
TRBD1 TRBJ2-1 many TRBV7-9 TGTGCCAGCACCGAAGGGGGCTATGAGCAGTTCTTC CASTEGGYEQFF
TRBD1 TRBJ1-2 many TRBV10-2 TGCGCCAGCAGAACCTCCGGGACAGAGTCCTATGGCTACACCTTC CASRTSGTESYGYTF
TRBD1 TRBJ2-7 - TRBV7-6 TGTGCCAGCAGCTTAGAGGGGACAGCTCTCTCCTACGAGCAGTACTTC CASSLEGTALSYEQYF
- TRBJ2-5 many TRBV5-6 TGTGCCAGCAGCTTGGCCGGGCTAGAGAGGGTTCGGGAGACCCAGTACTTC CASSLAGLERVRETQYF
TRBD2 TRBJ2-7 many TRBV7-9 TGTGCCAGCAACGATGGGACTAGCGGGAGTATTTACGAGCAGTACTTC CASNDGTSGSIYEQYF
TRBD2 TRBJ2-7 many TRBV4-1 TGCGCCAGCAGCCAAGGACTAGCAGTCTACGAGCAGTACTTC CASSQGLAVYEQYF